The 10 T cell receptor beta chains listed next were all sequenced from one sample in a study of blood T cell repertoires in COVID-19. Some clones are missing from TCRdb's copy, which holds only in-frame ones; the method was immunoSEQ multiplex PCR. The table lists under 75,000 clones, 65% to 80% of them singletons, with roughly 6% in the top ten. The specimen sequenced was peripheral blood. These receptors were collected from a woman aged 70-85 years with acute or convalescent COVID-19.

DNA of the CDR3: TGTGCCAGCAGCCCAGGCGTTCACGAGCAGTACTTC. Translating gives CASSPGVHEQYF. V gene TRBV7-9 combines with J gene TRBJ2-7; D not resolved. V shed 5 bases and J shed 5 bases, with 10 bases lying between them. Germline values: CDR1 SEHNR, CDR2 FQNEAQ (reference sequence). CDR3 size: 12 residues.

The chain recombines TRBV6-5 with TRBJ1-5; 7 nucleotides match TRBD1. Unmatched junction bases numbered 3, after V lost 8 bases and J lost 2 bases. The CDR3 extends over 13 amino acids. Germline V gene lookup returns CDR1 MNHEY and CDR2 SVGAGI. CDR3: CASGTGGNQPQHF. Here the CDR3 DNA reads TGTGCCAGCGGAACAGGGGGCAATCAGCCCCAGCATTTT.

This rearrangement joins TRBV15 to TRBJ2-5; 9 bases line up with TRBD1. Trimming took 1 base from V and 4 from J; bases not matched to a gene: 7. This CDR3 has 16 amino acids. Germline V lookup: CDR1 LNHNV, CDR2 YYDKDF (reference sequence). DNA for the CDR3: TGTGCCACCAGCAGAGGGGGGACAGGGATGGTAGAGACCCAGTACTTC. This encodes CATSRGGTGMVETQYF.

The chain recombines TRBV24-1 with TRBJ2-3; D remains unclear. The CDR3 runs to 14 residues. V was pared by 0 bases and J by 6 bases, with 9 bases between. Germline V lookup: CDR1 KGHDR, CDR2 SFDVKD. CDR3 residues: CATSDLASEDTQYF. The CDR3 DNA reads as TGTGCCACCAGTGATTTGGCCTCCGAGGATACGCAGTATTTT.

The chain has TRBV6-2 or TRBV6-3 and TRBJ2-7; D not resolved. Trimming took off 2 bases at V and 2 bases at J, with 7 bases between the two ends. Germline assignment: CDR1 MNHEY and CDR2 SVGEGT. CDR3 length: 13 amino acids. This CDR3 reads CASSYGSTYEQYF. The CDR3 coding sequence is TGTGCCAGCAGTTACGGCAGTACCTACGAGCAGTACTTC.

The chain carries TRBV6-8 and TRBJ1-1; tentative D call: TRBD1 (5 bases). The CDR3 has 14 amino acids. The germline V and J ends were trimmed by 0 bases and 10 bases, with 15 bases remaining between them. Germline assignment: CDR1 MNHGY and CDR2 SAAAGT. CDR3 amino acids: CASSYSRWGNAAFF. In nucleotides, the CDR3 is TGTGCCAGCAGTTACTCGAGGTGGGGCAATGCAGCTTTCTTT.

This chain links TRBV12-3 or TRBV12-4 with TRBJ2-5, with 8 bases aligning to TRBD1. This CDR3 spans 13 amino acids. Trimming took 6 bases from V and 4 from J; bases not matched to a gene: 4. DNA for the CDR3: TGTGCCAGCAGCCTGACAGGGGTAGAGACCCAGTACTTC. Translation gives CASSLTGVETQYF.

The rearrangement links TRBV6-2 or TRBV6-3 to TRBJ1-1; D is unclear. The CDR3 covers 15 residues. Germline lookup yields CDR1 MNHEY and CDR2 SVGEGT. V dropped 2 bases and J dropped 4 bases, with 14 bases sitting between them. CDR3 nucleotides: TGTGCCAGCAGTTACGTAGACAACCACCTCACTGAAGCTTTCTTT. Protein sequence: CASSYVDNHLTEAFF.

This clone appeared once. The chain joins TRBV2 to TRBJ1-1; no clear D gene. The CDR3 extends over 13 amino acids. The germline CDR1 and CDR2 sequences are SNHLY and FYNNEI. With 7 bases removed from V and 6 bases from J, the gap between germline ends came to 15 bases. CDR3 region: CASIQAREAEAFF. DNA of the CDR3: TGTGCCAGCATCCAGGCACGCGAAGCTGAAGCTTTCTTT.

Here the CDR3 reads CASSHKGVGTDTQYF. For the CDR3, the DNA is TGTGCCAGCAGCCACAAGGGGGTTGGAACAGATACGCAGTATTTT. The V gene is TRBV25-1, the J gene TRBJ2-3; D possibly corresponds to TRBD1 (6 bases). The V and J ends lost 6 bases and 3 bases respectively, with 16 bases between them. The germline V gene has CDR1 MGHDK and CDR2 SYGVNS. This CDR3 comprises 15 residues.